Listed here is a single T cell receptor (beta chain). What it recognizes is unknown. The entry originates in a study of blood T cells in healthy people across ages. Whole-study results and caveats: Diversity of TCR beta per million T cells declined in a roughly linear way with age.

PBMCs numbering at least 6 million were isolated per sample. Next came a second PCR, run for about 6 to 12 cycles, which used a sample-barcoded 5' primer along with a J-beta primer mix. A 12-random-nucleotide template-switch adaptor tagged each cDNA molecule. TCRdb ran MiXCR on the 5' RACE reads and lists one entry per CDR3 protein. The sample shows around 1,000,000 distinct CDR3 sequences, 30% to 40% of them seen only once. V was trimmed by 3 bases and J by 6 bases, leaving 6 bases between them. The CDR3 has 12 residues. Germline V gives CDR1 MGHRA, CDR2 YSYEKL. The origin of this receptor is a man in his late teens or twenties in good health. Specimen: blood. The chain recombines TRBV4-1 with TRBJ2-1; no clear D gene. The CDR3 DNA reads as TGCGCCAGCAGCCACAAGTTCAATGAGCAGTTCTTC. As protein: CASSHKFNEQFF.